This is a list of T cell receptor beta chains from one sample in a study of blood T cell repertoires in COVID-19. The assay was immunoSEQ multiplex PCR, and TCRdb's table has in-frame clones only and misses some. There are 200,000 to 250,000 clones in the sample; roughly nine tenths occur only once, and approximately 2.8% lies in the top ten. Sample: PBMCs or T cells enriched from blood (not recorded which). The receptor source for this set is a woman aged 50 to 65 in a cohort exposed to, infected with or recovered from COVID-19 (not recorded which). Each CDR3 is given with its conserved first and last residue. A D gene is named only where the DNA matches it firmly. Clone size is not always given. Where it is, it says once, few, many or a class for expanded clones.

D	size	V	J	DNA	CDR3
TRBD1	.	TRBV5-1	TRBJ1-2	TGCGCCAGCAGCTCGCGGGACAGGGGGTTCTATGGCTACACCTTC	CASSSRDRGFYGYTF
.	once	TRBV3-1/TRBV3-2	TRBJ2-7	TGTGCCAGCAGCCCGCCCCCCGGCAGGGTGGGGTACGAGCAGTACTTC	CASSPPPGRVGYEQYF
.	.	TRBV28	TRBJ1-3	TGTGCCAGCACCGCTTTCGGGGGAGGGAGTGGAAACACCATATATTTT	CASTAFGGGSGNTIYF
.	few	TRBV7-2	TRBJ2-4	TGTGCCAGCAGCTACAGGGGGGGCTTAGCCAAAAACATTCAGTACTTC	CASSYRGGLAKNIQYF
.	.	TRBV30	TRBJ1-5	TGTGCCTGGAGTGTTGGGGGGAACGGTCAGCCCCAGCATTTT	CAWSVGGNGQPQHF
TRBD1	.	TRBV20-1	TRBJ1-5	TGCAGTGCTAGTTACCCCGGGGAGACAGGGGCCAGCCAGCCCCAGCATTTT	CSASYPGETGASQPQHF
TRBD1	.	TRBV4-1	TRBJ1-3	TGCGCCAGCAGCGAATCTATACAGGGGGTCCTTGGAAACACCATATATTTT	CASSESIQGVLGNTIYF
.	.	TRBV20-1	TRBJ1-2	TGCAGTGCTAAGGACAGAAACGGCTACACCTTC	CSAKDRNGYTF
TRBD1	.	TRBV29-1	TRBJ2-2	TGCAGCGGTGGACAGGGGGTCGGGGAGCTGTTTTTT	CSGGQGVGELFF
TRBD2	.	TRBV6-2/TRBV6-3	TRBJ2-2	TGTGCCAGCAGTATACTAGCGAGAGACACCGGGGAGCTGTTTTTT	CASSILARDTGELFF
.	.	TRBV29-1	TRBJ1-1	TGCAGCGTCGTCGAGGGGGGGCTGCAAGCTTTCTTT	CSVVEGGLQAFF
.	.	TRBV7-2	TRBJ1-2	TGTGCCAGCAGCTTGGCGGGACCTGGGGGCTATGGCTACACCTTC	CASSLAGPGGYGYTF
.	.	TRBV19	TRBJ2-6	TGTGCCAGTAGTGCTCGCTACTCTGGGGCCAACGTCCTGACTTTC	CASSARYSGANVLTF
TRBD1	once	TRBV5-1	TRBJ1-1	TGCGCCAGCAGCTTCCTGGACAGGGCTAGGACTGAAGCTTTCTTT	CASSFLDRARTEAFF
.	.	TRBV10-2	TRBJ1-4	TGCGCCAGCAAGGCCTTCGGAGACGAAAAACTGTTTTTT	CASKAFGDEKLFF
.	.	TRBV9	TRBJ1-5	TGTGCCAGCAGCGTAGCCGGGGAGGGCAATCAGCCCCAGCATTTT	CASSVAGEGNQPQHF
.	.	TRBV4-3	TRBJ1-6	TGCGCCAGCAGCCCAAGAGGGGGGGGTGGTTCACCCCTCCACTTT	CASSPRGGGGSPLHF
TRBD1	many	TRBV5-6	TRBJ1-2	TGTGCCAGCAGCCAAGGACAGGTGTTCTACACCTTC	CASSQGQVFYTF
.	.	TRBV29-1	TRBJ1-1	TGCAGCGTTGAAGAATCGAGGACTGAAGCTTTCTTT	CSVEESRTEAFF
TRBD1	.	TRBV19	TRBJ2-7	TGTGCCAGTACCGCCGGGACAGGGGAATTCGCCGAGCAGTACTTC	CASTAGTGEFAEQYF
.	.	TRBV5-1	TRBJ1-4	TGCGCCAGCAGCCGGGAGGGTGCAACTAATGAAAAACTGTTTTTT	CASSREGATNEKLFF
.	.	TRBV5-1	TRBJ2-5	TGCGCCAGCAGCTTGGATGCGGGTCGGACCCAGTACTTC	CASSLDAGRTQYF
.	.	TRBV6-1	TRBJ1-5	TGTGCCAGCAGTGAAGCCATCAGGCTAAAACAGCCCCAGCATTTT	CASSEAIRLKQPQHF
TRBD1	.	TRBV5-4	TRBJ1-2	TGTGCCAGCAGGATGTCAGGGGGGAACTATGGCTACACCTTC	CASRMSGGNYGYTF
TRBD2	.	TRBV9	TRBJ2-2	TGTGCCAGCAGCGTAGGTGGCGGGGGGGCCTCCGGGGAGCTGTTTTTT	CASSVGGGGASGELFF
.	.	TRBV12-3/TRBV12-4	TRBJ1-2	TGTGCCAGCAGTTTGATCCTCAGTTCAGTCACCTTC	CASSLILSSVTF
.	.	TRBV11-2	TRBJ2-3	TGTGCCAGCAGCCGGGGACTCCCCTCCGATACGCAGTATTTT	CASSRGLPSDTQYF
.	many	TRBV19	TRBJ1-2	TGTGCCAGTAGCAAAGGGACACAGGTACACTATGGCTACACCTTC	CASSKGTQVHYGYTF
.	.	TRBV28	TRBJ2-7	TGTGCCAGCAGTTTTTACATTTTAGCCGAGCAGTACTTC	CASSFYILAEQYF
.	.	TRBV7-8	TRBJ1-2	TGTGCCAGCAGACCCGACAGCGCGTCCTTCTATGGCTACACCTTC	CASRPDSASFYGYTF
.	once	TRBV28	TRBJ1-5	TGTGCCAGCAGTTTCCTTTTCGTTAGGGGACACATGGGCAATCAGCCCCAGCATTTT	CASSFLFVRGHMGNQPQHF
.	.	TRBV7-2	TRBJ2-5	TGTGCCAGCAGCTTGAGCGGTGTCAGTGGAGAGACCCAGTACTTC	CASSLSGVSGETQYF
.	.	TRBV6-2/TRBV6-3	TRBJ2-7	TGTGCCAGCAGCCGGGACAACCTCTACGAGCAGTACTTC	CASSRDNLYEQYF
.	.	TRBV6-5	TRBJ1-1	TGTGCCAGCAGACTACAGGGACGGGCTGAAGCTTTCTTT	CASRLQGRAEAFF
.	.	TRBV7-3	TRBJ1-3	TGTGCCAGCAGCTTAAGCGGGAGCTCTGGAAACACCATATATTTT	CASSLSGSSGNTIYF
.	.	TRBV7-8	TRBJ1-5	TGTGCCAGCAGCTCGGGTGGGCAGCCCCAGCATTTT	CASSSGGQPQHF
TRBD1	few	TRBV30	TRBJ1-5	TGTGCCTGGAGTCGACAGGGCCCTGGGCCCCAGCATTTT	CAWSRQGPGPQHF
TRBD1	once	TRBV19	TRBJ1-5	TGTGCCAGTAGGACAGGGCGCAATCAGCCCCAGCATTTT	CASRTGRNQPQHF
.	.	TRBV4-2	TRBJ1-5	TGTGCCAGCAGCCAAGAAGTTGGGGCCCGCAATCAGCCCCAGCATTTT	CASSQEVGARNQPQHF
TRBD2	once	TRBV4-3	TRBJ2-1	TGCGCCAGCAGCCAAGATCTCCCCTTTTCTAGCGGGGCCTTACCCTACAATGAGCAGTTCTTC	CASSQDLPFSSGALPYNEQFF
.	once	TRBV7-2	TRBJ1-6	TGTGCCAGCAGCTTGGTGGTAGATTCACCCCTCCACTTT	CASSLVVDSPLHF